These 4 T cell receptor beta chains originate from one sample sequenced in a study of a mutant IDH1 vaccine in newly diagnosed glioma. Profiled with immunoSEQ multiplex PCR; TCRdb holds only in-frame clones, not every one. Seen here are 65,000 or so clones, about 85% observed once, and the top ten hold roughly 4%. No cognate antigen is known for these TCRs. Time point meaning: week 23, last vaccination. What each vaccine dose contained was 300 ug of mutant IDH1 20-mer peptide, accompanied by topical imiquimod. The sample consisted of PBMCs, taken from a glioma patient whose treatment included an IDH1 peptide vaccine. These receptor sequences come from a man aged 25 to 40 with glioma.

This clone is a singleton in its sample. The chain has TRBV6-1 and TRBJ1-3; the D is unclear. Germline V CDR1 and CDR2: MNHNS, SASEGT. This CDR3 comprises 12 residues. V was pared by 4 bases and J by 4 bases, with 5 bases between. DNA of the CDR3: TGTGCCAGCAGTGTCAGCGGAAACACCATATATTTT. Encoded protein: CASSVSGNTIYF.

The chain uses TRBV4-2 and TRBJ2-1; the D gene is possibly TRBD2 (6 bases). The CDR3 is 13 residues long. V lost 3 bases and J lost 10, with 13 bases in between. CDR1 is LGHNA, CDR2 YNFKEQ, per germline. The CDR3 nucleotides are TGTGCCAGCAGCCAGGCGGCGGGGACGGAGCAGTTCTTC. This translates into CASSQAAGTEQFF.

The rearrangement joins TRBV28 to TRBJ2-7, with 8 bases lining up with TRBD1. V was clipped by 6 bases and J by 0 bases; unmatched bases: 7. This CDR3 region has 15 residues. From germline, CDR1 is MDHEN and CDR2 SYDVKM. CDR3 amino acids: CASSPAGGASYEQYF. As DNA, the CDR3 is TGTGCCAGCAGCCCCGCAGGGGGCGCCTCCTACGAGCAGTACTTC.

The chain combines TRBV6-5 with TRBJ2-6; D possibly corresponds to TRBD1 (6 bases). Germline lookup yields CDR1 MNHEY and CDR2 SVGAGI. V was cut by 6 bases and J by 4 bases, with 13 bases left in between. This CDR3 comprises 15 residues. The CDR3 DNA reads TGTGCCAGCAGCCACCCAGGGGCAGGGGCCAACGTCCTGACTTTC. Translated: CASSHPGAGANVLTF.